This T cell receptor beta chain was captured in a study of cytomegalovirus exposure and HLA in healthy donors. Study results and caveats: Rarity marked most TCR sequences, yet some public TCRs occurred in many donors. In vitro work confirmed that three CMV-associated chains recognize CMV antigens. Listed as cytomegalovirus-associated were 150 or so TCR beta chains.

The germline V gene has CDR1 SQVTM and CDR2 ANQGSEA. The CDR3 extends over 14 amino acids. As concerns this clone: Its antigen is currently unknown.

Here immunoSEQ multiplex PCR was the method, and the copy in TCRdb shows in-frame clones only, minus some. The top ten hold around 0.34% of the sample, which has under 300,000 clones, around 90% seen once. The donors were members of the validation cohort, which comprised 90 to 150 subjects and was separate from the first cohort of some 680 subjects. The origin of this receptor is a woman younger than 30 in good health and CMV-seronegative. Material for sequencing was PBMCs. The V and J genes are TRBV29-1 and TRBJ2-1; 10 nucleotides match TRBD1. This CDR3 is CSVSARGQGNEQFF. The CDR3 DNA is TGCAGTGTTTCGGCCAGGGGACAGGGGAATGAGCAGTTCTTC.